This T cell receptor (beta chain) originates from a study of T cell changes during pregnancy in multiple sclerosis. Germline CDR1 is SGHAT and CDR2 is FQNNGV. The CDR3 length is 14 residues. The V end lost 3 bases, the J end lost 4 bases, and 13 bases lay between the germline ends. Repertoires were generated with immunoSEQ multiplex PCR, while TCRdb's copy carries only in-frame clones and drops some. Of 100,000 or so clones listed, almost 95% are singletons. The source of this sequence is a female donor with multiple sclerosis, enrolled in a pregnancy study. This material consisted of peripheral blood, taken before pregnancy. The V and J genes are TRBV11-2 and TRBJ2-7; TRBD2 might be the D (6 bases). The CDR3 DNA is TGTGCCAGCAGCTTTGCAGGGACTGGGTACGAGCAGTACTTC. It yields the protein CASSFAGTGYEQYF.